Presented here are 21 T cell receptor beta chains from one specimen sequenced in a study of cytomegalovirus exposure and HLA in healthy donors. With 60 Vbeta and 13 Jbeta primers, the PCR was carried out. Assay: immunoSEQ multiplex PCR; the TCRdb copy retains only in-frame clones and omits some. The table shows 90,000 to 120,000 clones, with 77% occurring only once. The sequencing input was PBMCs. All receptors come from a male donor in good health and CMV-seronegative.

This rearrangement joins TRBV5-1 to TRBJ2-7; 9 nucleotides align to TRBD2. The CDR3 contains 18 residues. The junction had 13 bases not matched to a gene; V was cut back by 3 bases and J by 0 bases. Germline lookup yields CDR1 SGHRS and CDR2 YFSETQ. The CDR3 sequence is CASSSYDRGLATSYEQYF. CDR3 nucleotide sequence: TGCGCCAGCAGCTCCTACGACCGGGGACTAGCAACCTCCTACGAGCAGTACTTC.

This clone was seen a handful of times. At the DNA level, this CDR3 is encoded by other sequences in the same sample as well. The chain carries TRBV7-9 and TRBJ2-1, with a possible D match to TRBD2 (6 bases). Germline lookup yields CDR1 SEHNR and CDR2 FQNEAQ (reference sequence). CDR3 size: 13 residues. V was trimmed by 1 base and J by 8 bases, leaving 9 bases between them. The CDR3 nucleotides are TGTGCCAGCAGCTTAGGGCCGGGGGATGAGCAGTTCTTC. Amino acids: CASSLGPGDEQFF.

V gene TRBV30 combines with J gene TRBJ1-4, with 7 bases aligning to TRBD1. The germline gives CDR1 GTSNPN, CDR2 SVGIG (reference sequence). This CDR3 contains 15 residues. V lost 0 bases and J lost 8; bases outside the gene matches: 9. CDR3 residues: CAWSVPRGAREKLFF. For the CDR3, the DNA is TGTGCCTGGAGTGTACCCAGGGGGGCGAGGGAAAAACTGTTTTTT.

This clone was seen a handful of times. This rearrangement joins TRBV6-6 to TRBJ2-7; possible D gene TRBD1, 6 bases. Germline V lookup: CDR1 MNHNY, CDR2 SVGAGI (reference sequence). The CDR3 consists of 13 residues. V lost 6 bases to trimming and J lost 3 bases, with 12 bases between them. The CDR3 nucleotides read TGTGCCAGCAGGTCAGGGGTTGGCTACGAGCAGTACTTC. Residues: CASRSGVGYEQYF.

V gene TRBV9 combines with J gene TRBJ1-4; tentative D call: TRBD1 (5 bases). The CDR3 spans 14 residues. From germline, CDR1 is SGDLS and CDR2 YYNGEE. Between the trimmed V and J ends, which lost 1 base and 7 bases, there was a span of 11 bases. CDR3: CASSVLGVGEKLFF. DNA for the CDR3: TGTGCCAGCAGCGTATTAGGGGTTGGTGAAAAACTGTTTTTT. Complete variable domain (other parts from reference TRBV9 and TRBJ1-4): DSGVTQTPKHLITATGQRVTLRCSPRSGDLSVYWYQQSLDQGLQFLIQYYNGEERAKGNILERFSAQQFPDLHSELNLSSLELGDSALYFCASSVLGVGEKLFFGSGTQLSVL.

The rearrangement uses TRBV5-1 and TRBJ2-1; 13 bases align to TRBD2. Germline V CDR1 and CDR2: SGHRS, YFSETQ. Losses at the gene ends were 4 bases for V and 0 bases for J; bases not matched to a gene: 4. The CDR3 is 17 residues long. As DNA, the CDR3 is TGCGCCAGCAGCATCGGACTAGCGGGAGTCTCCTACAATGAGCAGTTCTTC. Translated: CASSIGLAGVSYNEQFF. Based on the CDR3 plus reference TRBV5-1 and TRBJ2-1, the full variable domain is KAGVTQTPRYLIKTRGQQVTLSCSPISGHRSVSWYQQTPGQGLQFLFEYFSETQRNKGNFPGRFSGRQFSNSRSEMNVSTLELGDSALYLCASSIGLAGVSYNEQFFGPGTRLTVL.

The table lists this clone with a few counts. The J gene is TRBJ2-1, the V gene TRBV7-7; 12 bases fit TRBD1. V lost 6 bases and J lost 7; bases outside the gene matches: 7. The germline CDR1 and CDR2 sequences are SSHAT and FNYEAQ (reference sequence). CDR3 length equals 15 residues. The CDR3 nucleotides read TGTGCCAGCAGTCCCGGGACAGGGGGCGGGAATGAGCAGTTCTTC. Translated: CASSPGTGGGNEQFF.

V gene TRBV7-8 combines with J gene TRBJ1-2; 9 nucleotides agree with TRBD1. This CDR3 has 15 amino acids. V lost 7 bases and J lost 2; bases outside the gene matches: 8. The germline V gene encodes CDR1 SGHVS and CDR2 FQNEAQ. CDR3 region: CASKPTGTGNYGYTF. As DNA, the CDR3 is TGTGCCAGCAAGCCCACCGGGACAGGGAACTATGGCTACACCTTC.

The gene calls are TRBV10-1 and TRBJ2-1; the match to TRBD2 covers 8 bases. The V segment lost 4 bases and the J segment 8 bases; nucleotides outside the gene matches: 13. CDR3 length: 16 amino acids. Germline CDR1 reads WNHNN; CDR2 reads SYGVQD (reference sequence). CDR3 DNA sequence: TGCGCCAGCAGTGGCTCTCGGGAGGGCCGGGTGGATGAGCAGTTCTTC. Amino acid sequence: CASSGSREGRVDEQFF.

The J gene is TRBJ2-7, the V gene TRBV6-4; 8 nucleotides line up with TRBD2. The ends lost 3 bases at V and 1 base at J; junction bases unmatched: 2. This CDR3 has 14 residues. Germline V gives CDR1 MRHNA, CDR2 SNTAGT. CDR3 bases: TGTGCCAGCAGTGAGGAGCGGGAGTCCTACGAGCAGTACTTC. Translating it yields CASSEERESYEQYF.

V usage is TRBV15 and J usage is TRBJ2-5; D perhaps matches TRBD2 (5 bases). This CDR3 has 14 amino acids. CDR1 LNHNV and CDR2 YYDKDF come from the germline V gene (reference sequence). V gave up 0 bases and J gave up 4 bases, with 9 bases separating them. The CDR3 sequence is CATSRDSLGETQYF. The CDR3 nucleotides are TGTGCCACCAGCAGAGATTCACTAGGAGAGACCCAGTACTTC. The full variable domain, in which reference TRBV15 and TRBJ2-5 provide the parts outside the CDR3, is DAMVIQNPRYQVTQFGKPVTLSCSQTLNHNVMYWYQQKSSQAPKLLFHYYDKDFNNEADTPDNFQSRRPNTSFCFLDIRSPGLGDTAMYLCATSRDSLGETQYFGPGTRLLVL.

DNA of the CDR3: TGCGCCAGCAGCTTGGCCGACGGGACAGGGAGCGAGCAGTACTTC. Residues: CASSLADGTGSEQYF. The chain couples TRBV5-1 to TRBJ2-7; 9 positions match TRBD1. CDR1 is SGHRS and CDR2 is YFSETQ in the germline V gene. Trimming removed 0 bases from V and 6 bases from J; junction bases left unmatched: 7. The length of the CDR3 is 15 residues.

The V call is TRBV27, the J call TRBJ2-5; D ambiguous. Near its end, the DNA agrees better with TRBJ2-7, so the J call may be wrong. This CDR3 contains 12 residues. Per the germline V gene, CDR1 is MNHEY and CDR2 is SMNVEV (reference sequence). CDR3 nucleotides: TGTGCCAGCAGTCCCGCCTCCTACGAGCAGTACTTC. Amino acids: CASSPASYEQYF.

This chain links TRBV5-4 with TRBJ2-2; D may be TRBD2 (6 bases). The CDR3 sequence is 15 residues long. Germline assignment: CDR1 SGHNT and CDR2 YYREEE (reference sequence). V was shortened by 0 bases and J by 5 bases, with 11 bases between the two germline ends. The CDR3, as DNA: TGTGCCAGCAGCTTGGCGGGAGTCCAGACCGGGGAGCTGTTTTTT. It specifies CASSLAGVQTGELFF.

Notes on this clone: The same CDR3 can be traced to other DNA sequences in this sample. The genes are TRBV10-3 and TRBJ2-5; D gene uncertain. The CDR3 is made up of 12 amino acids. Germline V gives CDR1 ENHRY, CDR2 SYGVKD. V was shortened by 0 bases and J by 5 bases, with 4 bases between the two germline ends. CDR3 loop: CAISESQETQYF. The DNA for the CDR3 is TGTGCCATCAGTGAGTCTCAGGAGACCCAGTACTTC.

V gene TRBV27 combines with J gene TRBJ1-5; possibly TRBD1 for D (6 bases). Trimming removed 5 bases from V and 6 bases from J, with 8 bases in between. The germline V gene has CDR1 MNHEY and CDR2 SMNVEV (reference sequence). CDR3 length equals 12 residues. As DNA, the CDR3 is TGTGCCAGCAGTGTAGGGGGTCAGCCCCAGCATTTT. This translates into CASSVGGQPQHF.

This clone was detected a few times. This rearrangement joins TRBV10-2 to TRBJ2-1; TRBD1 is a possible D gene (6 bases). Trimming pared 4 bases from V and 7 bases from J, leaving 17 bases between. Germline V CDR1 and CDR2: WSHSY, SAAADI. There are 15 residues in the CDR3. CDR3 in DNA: TGCGCCAGCAGTGGCGGGCGGCAGGGGCTTAATGAGCAGTTCTTC. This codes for CASSGGRQGLNEQFF.

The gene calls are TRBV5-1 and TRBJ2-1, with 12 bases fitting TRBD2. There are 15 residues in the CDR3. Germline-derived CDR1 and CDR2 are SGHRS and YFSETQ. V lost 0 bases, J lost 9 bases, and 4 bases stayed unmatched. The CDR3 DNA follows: TGCGCCAGCAGCTTGGGACTAGCGGGAGACGCTGAGCAGTTCTTC. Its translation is CASSLGLAGDAEQFF.

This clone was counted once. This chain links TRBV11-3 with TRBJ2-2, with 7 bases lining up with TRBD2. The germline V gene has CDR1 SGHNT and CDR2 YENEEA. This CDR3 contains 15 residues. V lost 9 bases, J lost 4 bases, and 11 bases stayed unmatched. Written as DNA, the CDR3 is TGTGCCAGGACTTATAGCGGGTTACCCACCGGGGAGCTGTTTTTT. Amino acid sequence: CARTYSGLPTGELFF.

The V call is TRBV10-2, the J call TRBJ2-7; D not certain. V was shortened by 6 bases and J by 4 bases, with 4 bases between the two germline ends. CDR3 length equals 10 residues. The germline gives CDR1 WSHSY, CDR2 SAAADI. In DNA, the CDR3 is TGCGCCAGCAGGTCTTACGAGCAGTACTTC. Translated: CASRSYEQYF.

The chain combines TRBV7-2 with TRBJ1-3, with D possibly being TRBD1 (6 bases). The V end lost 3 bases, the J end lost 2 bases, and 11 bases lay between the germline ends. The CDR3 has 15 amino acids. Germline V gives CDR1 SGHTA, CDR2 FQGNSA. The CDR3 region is CASSFSGTPGNTIYF. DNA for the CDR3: TGTGCCAGCAGCTTCTCCGGGACACCTGGAAACACCATATATTTT. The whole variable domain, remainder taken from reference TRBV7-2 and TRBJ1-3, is GAGVSQSPSNKVTEKGKDVELRCDPISGHTALYWYRQSLGQGLEFLIYFQGNSAPDKSGLPSDRFSAERTGGSVSTLTIQRTQQEDSAVYLCASSFSGTPGNTIYFGEGSWLTVV.